This passage covers 20 T cell receptor beta chains from one sample sequenced in a study of spatial heterogeneity in lung cancer. As to time point: sample taken at primary tumor resection. TCRdb reprocessed the 5' RACE reads via MiXCR and lists one record per CDR3 protein. The sample yields approximately 22,000 distinct CDR3 sequences, around 5.3% seen once. Specimen: PBMCs, collected at surgery. The receptors derive from a male donor with early-stage non-small cell lung cancer.

The V call is TRBV7-3, the J call TRBJ2-1; the D gene is possibly TRBD2 (6 bases). V dropped 2 bases and J dropped 5 bases, with 10 bases sitting between them. The germline V gene encodes CDR1 SGHTA and CDR2 FQGTGA. This CDR3 has 14 amino acids. CDR3 DNA sequence: TGTGCCAGCAGCTTAGCGGGATGGAACAATGAGCAGTTCTTC. The encoded protein is CASSLAGWNNEQFF.

This clonotype was seen at least ten times. The chain employs TRBV28 and TRBJ1-3; D ambiguous. Germline V gene lookup returns CDR1 MDHEN and CDR2 SYDVKM. V shed 6 bases and J shed 2 bases, with 5 bases lying between them. CDR3 length: 12 residues. The CDR3 loop is CASSVPGNTIYF. DNA of the CDR3: TGTGCCAGCAGCGTTCCTGGAAACACCATATATTTT.

This clonotype appeared a few times. The genes are TRBV3-1 and TRBJ2-6, with D tentatively TRBD2 (5 bases). CDR1 is LGHDT, CDR2 YNNKEL, per germline (reference sequence). The V gene lost 1 base and the J gene lost 0 bases, with 10 bases spanning the gap. The CDR3 is 17 amino acids. The CDR3 loop is CASSQAPGISGANVLTF. For the CDR3, the DNA is TGTGCCAGCAGCCAAGCCCCGGGGATCTCTGGGGCCAACGTCCTGACTTTC.

This clonotype has a count of ten or more. The V call is TRBV7-3, the J call TRBJ2-2, with 12 nucleotides matching TRBD2. Germline values: CDR1 SGHTA, CDR2 FQGTGA. The CDR3 spans 15 residues. With 5 bases clipped from V and 8 bases from J, the junction kept 6 bases outside the gene matches. CDR3 sequence (DNA): TGTGCCAGCAGCCGACTAGCGGGAGTGGGTGGGGAGCTGTTTTTT. It specifies CASSRLAGVGGELFF.

This CDR3 is CSARPLLAGGQETQYF. CDR3 coding DNA: TGCAGTGCTAGACCCTTACTAGCGGGAGGGCAAGAGACCCAGTACTTC. The V gene is TRBV20-1, the J gene TRBJ2-5; 13 bases line up with TRBD2. The V segment lost 2 bases and the J segment 2 bases; nucleotides outside the gene matches: 5. The CDR3 is 16 residues long. In germline, CDR1 is DFQATT, CDR2 SNEGSKA (reference sequence).

This clonotype was detected ten times or more. This chain connects TRBV28 to TRBJ1-3; D might be TRBD1 (6 bases). CDR1 is MDHEN and CDR2 is SYDVKM in the germline V gene. The CDR3 contains 15 residues. With 6 bases removed from V and 4 bases from J, the gap between germline ends came to 16 bases. CDR3 nucleotide sequence: TGTGCCAGCAGCCCCCGTGGGGGCACCGGAAACACCATATATTTT. Translated: CASSPRGGTGNTIYF.

There are many counts of this clonotype. The gene calls are TRBV28 and TRBJ1-4; 9 bases align to TRBD1. The CDR3 has 16 amino acids. Germline V gene sequence: CDR1 MDHEN, CDR2 SYDVKM. V shed 2 bases and J 5 bases; nucleotides not matched to a gene: 6. The CDR3 DNA reads as TGTGCCAGCAGTTTAACAGGGGGCGGCGGAAATGAAAAACTGTTTTTT. It codes for CASSLTGGGGNEKLFF.

This clonotype was detected a few times. The rearrangement uses TRBV28 and TRBJ2-1; TRBD2 agrees at 14 bases. J lost 9 bases, V lost 4 bases, and 5 bases had no gene match. The CDR3 has 15 amino acids. Germline CDR1 and CDR2: MDHEN and SYDVKM. The CDR3 loop is CASSWTSGRTTEQFF. Here the CDR3 DNA reads TGTGCCAGCAGTTGGACTAGCGGGAGGACGACTGAGCAGTTCTTC.

The gene calls are TRBV7-9 and TRBJ2-1; D gene unclear. Looked up from germline, CDR1 is SEHNR and CDR2 is FQNEAQ (reference sequence). The V end was cut by 5 bases, the J end by 4 bases, with 12 bases between. The CDR3 runs to 14 residues. The CDR3 region is CASSNWVSYNEQFF. DNA of the CDR3: TGTGCCAGCAGCAATTGGGTCTCATACAATGAGCAGTTCTTC.

This clonotype was observed at least ten times. The chain combines TRBV7-3 with TRBJ2-6; maybe TRBD1 (6 bases). This CDR3 contains 16 residues. V lost 2 bases and J 1 base, leaving 9 bases between the germline ends. Germline CDR1 reads SGHTA; CDR2 reads FQGTGA. DNA of the CDR3: TGTGCCAGCAGCTTATCGACAGGATCTGGGGCCAACGTCCTGACTTTC. Amino acids: CASSLSTGSGANVLTF.

This clonotype has just a few counts. The chain links TRBV30 to TRBJ1-4, with D possibly being TRBD1 (5 bases). From germline, CDR1 is GTSNPN and CDR2 SVGIG (reference sequence). Trimming removed 3 bases at V and 8 bases at J, with 19 bases between. CDR3 length: 15 residues. The CDR3 is CAWRAPGGDWEKLFF. The CDR3 DNA reads as TGTGCCTGGAGAGCCCCCGGGGGGGATTGGGAAAAACTGTTTTTT.

This chain links TRBV10-2 with TRBJ2-6; weak D call: TRBD1 (5 bases). Germline V lookup: CDR1 WSHSY, CDR2 SAAADI. V was trimmed by 7 bases and J by 0 bases, leaving 16 bases between them. The CDR3 totals 17 residues. DNA for the CDR3: TGCGCCAGCACCCACAGGCGAACTATCTCTGGGGCCAACGTCCTGACTTTC. Residues: CASTHRRTISGANVLTF.

This clonotype was counted ten times or more. V is TRBV10-3 and J is TRBJ2-7; 10 bases fit TRBD2. The CDR3 is made up of 15 amino acids. V was clipped by 6 bases and J by 0 bases; unmatched bases: 5. Germline V gives CDR1 ENHRY, CDR2 SYGVKD. DNA of the CDR3: TGTGCCATCAGGGAAGGACTAGCGGTCTCCTACGAGCAGTACTTC. Residues: CAIREGLAVSYEQYF.

The V gene is TRBV29-1, the J gene TRBJ1-4; D perhaps matches TRBD1 (6 bases). CDR1 and CDR2 from the germline V gene are SQVTM and ANQGSEA. V was cut by 8 bases and J by 8 bases, with 18 bases left in between. The CDR3 length is 13 residues. In DNA form, the CDR3 reads TGCAGCACAAGCAGGGGTTGGGGAGAAAAACTGTTTTTT. Translation: CSTSRGWGEKLFF. The whole variable domain, filled in from reference TRBV29-1 and TRBJ1-4, reads SAVISQKPSRDICQRGTSLTIQCQVDSQVTMMFWYRQQPGQSLTLIATANQGSEATYESGFVIDKFPISRPNLTFSTLTVSNMSPEDSSIYLCSTSRGWGEKLFFGSGTQLSVL.

This clonotype was observed many times. The rearrangement uses TRBV12-3 or TRBV12-4 and TRBJ1-2; tentatively, D is TRBD1 (5 bases). Trimming removed 6 bases at V and 2 bases at J, with 13 bases between. This CDR3 has 14 amino acids. The CDR3 DNA is TGTGCCAGCAGGTCGTTCGGGGGGAACTATGGCTACACCTTC. Translated: CASRSFGGNYGYTF.

This clonotype was seen at least ten times. In DNA, the CDR3 is TGCAGCGCCGGAGACAGGGCTGGGGCCAACGTCCTGACTTTC. This codes for CSAGDRAGANVLTF. The rearrangement joins TRBV29-1 to TRBJ2-6; 7 positions agree with TRBD1. The CDR3 consists of 14 residues. The V gene end was trimmed by 7 bases and the J gene end by 2 bases; junction bases not matched to a gene: 5. Looked up from germline, CDR1 is SQVTM and CDR2 is ANQGSEA.

The rearrangement links TRBV11-1 to TRBJ2-1; D not certain. CDR1 SGHAT and CDR2 FQDESV come from the germline V gene (reference sequence). The CDR3 extends over 16 amino acids. V was pared by 1 base and J by 2 bases, with 12 bases between. The CDR3 protein is CASSLEVLVPYNEQFF. The CDR3 DNA reads as TGTGCCAGCAGCTTAGAGGTTTTAGTACCCTACAATGAGCAGTTCTTC. Supplemented by reference TRBV11-1 and TRBJ2-1, the full variable domain reads EAEVAQSPRYKITEKSQAVAFWCDPISGHATLYWYRQILGQGPELLVQFQDESVVDDSQLPKDRFSAERLKGVDSTLKIQPAELGDSAMYLCASSLEVLVPYNEQFFGPGTRLTVL.

This clonotype occurred many times. The chain is built from TRBV2 and TRBJ2-7, with D perhaps TRBD2 (5 bases). The CDR3 loop spans 12 amino acids. Per the germline V gene, CDR1 is SNHLY and CDR2 is FYNNEI. Trimming took 6 bases from V and 6 from J, leaving 12 bases between them. CDR3 residues: CASRRVATEQYF. The CDR3 DNA sequence: TGTGCCAGCAGGAGGGTGGCGACCGAGCAGTACTTC.

This clonotype was detected a few times. V is TRBV12-3 or TRBV12-4 and J is TRBJ2-1; 11 nucleotides match TRBD2. CDR3 size: 19 residues. The V and J ends lost 4 bases and 4 bases, in that order; junction bases with no gene match: 15. Here the CDR3 DNA reads TGTGCCAGCAGTTCATACGGGACTAGCGGCTACCTTACATACAATGAGCAGTTCTTC. Translating it yields CASSSYGTSGYLTYNEQFF.

As concerns this clonotype: A much more abundant neighbour one base away suggests this may be a read error. The rearrangement links TRBV28 to TRBJ2-5; D is tentatively TRBD1 or TRBD2 (5 bases each). Per germline, CDR1 MDHEN and CDR2 SYDVKM. The CDR3 contains 17 residues. V shed 3 bases and J shed 4 bases, with 21 bases lying between them. This CDR3 is CASSFTQGRTQGETQYF. The CDR3 coding sequence is TGTGCCAGCAGTTTTACCCAGGGACGGACACAAGGAGAGACCCAGTACTTC.